The clone carrying this T cell receptor (beta chain) was seen ten or more times. The data derive from a study of T-cell reconstitution after alpha-beta-depleted transplantation in children. Unique molecular identifiers were built into the TCRbeta library. TCRdb recomputed calls from the PCR reads with MiXCR, one row per CDR3 protein. Here the sample spans about 120,000 distinct CDR3 sequences, about 9.4% being singletons. V was cut by 6 bases and J by 4 bases, with 10 bases left in between. Germline V gives CDR1 SNHLY, CDR2 FYNNEI. The CDR3 loop spans 14 amino acids. The receptor was derived from a human donor who donated a stem cell graft to a child with acute lymphoblastic leukemia. Sequenced here: PBMCs from the stem cell graft donor, sampled from the stem cell graft. V usage is TRBV2 and J usage is TRBJ2-6, with D hard to call. The CDR3 here is CASSFERGANVLTF. For the CDR3, the DNA is TGTGCCAGCAGCTTCGAAAGGGGGGCCAACGTCCTGACTTTC.